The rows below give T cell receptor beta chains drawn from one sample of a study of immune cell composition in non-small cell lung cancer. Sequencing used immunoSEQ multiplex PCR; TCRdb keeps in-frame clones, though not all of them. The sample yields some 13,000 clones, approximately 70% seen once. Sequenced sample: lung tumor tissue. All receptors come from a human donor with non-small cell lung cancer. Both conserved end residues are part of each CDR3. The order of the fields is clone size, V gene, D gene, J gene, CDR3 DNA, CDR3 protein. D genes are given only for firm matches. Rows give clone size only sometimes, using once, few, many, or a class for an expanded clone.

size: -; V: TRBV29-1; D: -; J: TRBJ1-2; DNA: TGCAGCGTTGAGGGGGGATTCGGTGGCTACACCTTC; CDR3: CSVEGGFGGYTF
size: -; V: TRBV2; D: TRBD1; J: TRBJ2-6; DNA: TGTGCCAGCAGACCGACCGGGACAGGGAAGACTGGGGCCAACGTCCTGACTTTC; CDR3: CASRPTGTGKTGANVLTF
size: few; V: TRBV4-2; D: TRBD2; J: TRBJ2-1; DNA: TGTGCCAGCAGCCGAGCTAGCGGCAATGAGCAGTTCTTC; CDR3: CASSRASGNEQFF
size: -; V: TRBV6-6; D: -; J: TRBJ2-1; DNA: TGTGCCAGCAGACAAACGACTGCAAGCTCCTACAATGAGCAGTTCTTC; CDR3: CASRQTTASSYNEQFF
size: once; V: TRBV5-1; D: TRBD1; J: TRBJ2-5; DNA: TGCGCCAGCAGCTTGGTTGGACAGGGTCAAGAGACCCAGTACTTC; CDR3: CASSLVGQGQETQYF
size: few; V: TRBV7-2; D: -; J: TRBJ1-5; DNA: TGTGCCAGCAGCCGTGTCGGGGGGGAGCCCCAGCATTTT; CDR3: CASSRVGGEPQHF
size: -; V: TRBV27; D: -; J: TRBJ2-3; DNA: TGTGCCAGCAGCCATCGCGTCACAGATACGCAGTATTTT; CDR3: CASSHRVTDTQYF
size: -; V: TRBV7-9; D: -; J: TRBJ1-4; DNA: TGTGCCAGCAGCTTAAGGGGGTCTGAAAAACTGTTTTTT; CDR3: CASSLRGSEKLFF
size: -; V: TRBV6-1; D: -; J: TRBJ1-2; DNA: TGTGCCAGCAGTGATAGAGGGGGGGCACCTAACTATGGCTACACCTTC; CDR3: CASSDRGGAPNYGYTF
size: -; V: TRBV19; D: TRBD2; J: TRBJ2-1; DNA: TGTGCCAGTAGCCCTCCCCCCCAGCGGGATTCCTCCTACAATGAGCAGTTCTTC; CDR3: CASSPPPQRDSSYNEQFF
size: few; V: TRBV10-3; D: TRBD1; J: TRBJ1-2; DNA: TGTGCCATTGCTCCGGGACAGGGTCTCGGCTATGGCTACACCTTC; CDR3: CAIAPGQGLGYGYTF
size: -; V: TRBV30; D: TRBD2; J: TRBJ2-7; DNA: TGTGCCTGGAGTCTGGGCGGGAGTAGCCACGAGCAGTACTTC; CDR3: CAWSLGGSSHEQYF
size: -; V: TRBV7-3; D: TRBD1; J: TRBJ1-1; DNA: TGTGCCTCAGGGGGCCCACTTATACTGAACACTGAAGCTTTCTTT; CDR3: CASGGPLILNTEAFF
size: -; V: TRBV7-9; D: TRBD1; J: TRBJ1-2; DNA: TGTGCCAGCACAACTGGACAGGGATCTCCCTATGGCTACACCTTC; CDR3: CASTTGQGSPYGYTF
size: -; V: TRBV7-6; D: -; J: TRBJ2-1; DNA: TGTGCCAGCAGCCCATCGAGGAGGGTCAATGAGCAGTTCTTC; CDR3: CASSPSRRVNEQFF
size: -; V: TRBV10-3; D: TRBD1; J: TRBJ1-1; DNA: TGTGCCATCAGCGGGACGACAGGGGTTAACACTGAAGCTTTCTTT; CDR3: CAISGTTGVNTEAFF
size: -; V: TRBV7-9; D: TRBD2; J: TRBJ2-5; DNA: TGTGCCAGCAGCCCTGGGACTAGCGGGAGCACAGAGACCCAGTACTTC; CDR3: CASSPGTSGSTETQYF
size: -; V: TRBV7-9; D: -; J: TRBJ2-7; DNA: TGTGCCAGCAGCTTAGCGACTACCTCCTACGAGCAGTACTTC; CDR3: CASSLATTSYEQYF
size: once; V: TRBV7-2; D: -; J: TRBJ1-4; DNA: TGTGCCAGCAGCTTAGACTACGTCAGGGCGAATGAAAAACTGTTTTTT; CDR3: CASSLDYVRANEKLFF
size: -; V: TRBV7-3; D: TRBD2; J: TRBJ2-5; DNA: TGTGCCAGCAGCTTAAGCGGGACTAGCGGGGGGAAAGAGACCCAGTACTTC; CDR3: CASSLSGTSGGKETQYF
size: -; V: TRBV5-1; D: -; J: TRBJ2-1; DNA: TGCGCCAGGTCTTACAATGAGCAGTTCTTC; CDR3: CARSYNEQFF
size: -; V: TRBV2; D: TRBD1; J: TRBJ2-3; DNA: TGTGCCAGCAGTGAACAGGGGGCCACAGATACGCAGTATTTT; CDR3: CASSEQGATDTQYF
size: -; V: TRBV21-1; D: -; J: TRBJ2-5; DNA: TGTGCCAGCAGCAAACGGACAGGGAAGGCCCAGTACTTC; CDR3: CASSKRTGKAQYF
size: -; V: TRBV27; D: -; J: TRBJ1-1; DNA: TGTGCCAGCACCGGGGGAGACACTGAAGCTTTCTTT; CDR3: CASTGGDTEAFF
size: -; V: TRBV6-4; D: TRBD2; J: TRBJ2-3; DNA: TGTGCCAGCAGTGAGGCGGGGGACTCCACAGATACGCAGTATTTT; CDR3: CASSEAGDSTDTQYF
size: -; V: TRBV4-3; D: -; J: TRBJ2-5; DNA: TGCGCCAGCAGCCAAGATTCAACTCAAGAGACCCAGTACTTC; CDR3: CASSQDSTQETQYF
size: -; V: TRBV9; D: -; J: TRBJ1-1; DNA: TGTGCCAGCACCCCCCGTCGGGGTAGCAGTCCAGCTGAAGCTTTCTTT; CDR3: CASTPRRGSSPAEAFF
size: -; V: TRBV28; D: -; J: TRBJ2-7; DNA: TGTGCCAGCAGTTTAACGCGCTACGAGCAGTACTTC; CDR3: CASSLTRYEQYF
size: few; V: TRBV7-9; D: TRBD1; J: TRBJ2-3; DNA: TGTGCCAGCAGCCCACCTCGTGGACAGGGGAAAAACACAGATACGCAGTATTTT; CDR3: CASSPPRGQGKNTDTQYF